This T cell receptor (beta chain) derives from a study of shared clonotypes between healthy human individuals. Overall study results and limits: How much donors shared clonotypes was expected to be affected by sequencing depth.

Germline CDR1 and CDR2: SGHTA and FQGTGA. J gave up 2 bases and V 1 base, and 12 bases lay outside the gene matches. This CDR3 has 18 amino acids. Concerning this clone: Its antigen is still unknown.

Execution of the assay was at deep level. The method was immunoSEQ multiplex PCR; TCRdb's version includes in-frame clones alone and lacks a portion of them. The sample has about 490,000 clones, 65% to 85% seen once. Unsorted material relied on tens of millions of PBMCs as the source of genomic DNA. The chain employs TRBV7-3 and TRBJ2-7; 9 nucleotides match TRBD2. This sequence originates from a woman aged 40-49 years in good health. Some clones in this sample may be carry-over from other donors' samples. The sample was PBMCs. The CDR3 protein is CASSLNRGASGTPYEQYF. Written as DNA, the CDR3 is TGTGCCAGCAGCTTAAATCGGGGGGCTAGCGGGACCCCCTACGAGCAGTACTTC.